The T cell receptor beta chain described here comes from a study of CD8+ T cells in alopecia areata. RNA extraction was followed by reverse transcription into cDNA, which acted as the sequencing template. The data were produced by immunoSEQ multiplex PCR, yet TCRdb's version contains in-frame clones alone and is incomplete. The data hold 150,000 or so clones, with 58% observed a single time. Looked up from germline, CDR1 is MDHEN and CDR2 is SYDVKM. The CDR3 length is 14 residues. The germline V and J ends were trimmed by 3 bases and 4 bases, with 9 bases remaining between them. As to treatment: oral pan-JAK inhibitor, 5-10 mg twice daily. This clone was seen more than once but under ten times.

This chain connects TRBV28 to TRBJ2-2, with unresolved D. The origin of this receptor is a human donor with alopecia areata. The sample was CD4+ T cells sorted from blood, taken between weeks 55 and 65, from a patient treated with tofacitinib. The CDR3 loop is CASSLGGSTGELFF. The CDR3, as DNA: TGTGCCAGCAGTTTGGGCGGATCCACCGGGGAGCTGTTTTTT.